This is a list of T cell receptor beta chains from one sample in a study of Ad26.COV2.S vaccination and SARS-CoV-2 variants. TCRdb's table, derived via immunoSEQ multiplex PCR, lists solely in-frame clones and lacks some. Among hundreds of thousands of clones listed, approximately 90% were seen once. The sample was peripheral blood, taken in a trial of Ad26.COV2.S vaccine versus placebo. Receptors originate from a person aged 18 to 59 who received the Ad26.COV2.S COVID-19 vaccine or a placebo. Each CDR3 is given with its conserved first and last residue. The order of the fields is clone size, D gene, V gene, J gene, CDR3 protein, CDR3 DNA. The D gene is left open where the match is weak. Expanded clones are given a class, and other clones once, few, many or no size at all.

>.|.|TRBV2|TRBJ1-1
CASRGERNTEAFF
TGTGCCAGCAGGGGGGAAAGGAACACTGAAGCTTTCTTT
>.|.|TRBV7-8|TRBJ2-7
CASSLVAGAGRSEQYF
TGTGCCAGCAGCTTAGTCGCGGGGGCCGGGCGTAGCGAGCAGTACTTC
>.|TRBD1|TRBV6-5|TRBJ1-5
CASSSGTGGNQPQHF
TGTGCCAGCAGTTCAGGGACAGGCGGCAATCAGCCCCAGCATTTT
>.|TRBD1|TRBV7-9|TRBJ1-4
CASSPAGQGNEKLFF
TGTGCCAGCAGCCCCGCGGGACAGGGTAATGAAAAACTGTTTTTT
>.|.|TRBV2|TRBJ1-3
CASSERGISGNTIYF
TGTGCCAGCAGTGAAAGGGGGATTTCTGGAAACACCATATATTTT
>once|.|TRBV18|TRBJ1-1
CASSPLPGGFTEAFF
TGTGCCAGCTCACCACTTCCCGGGGGGTTCACTGAAGCTTTCTTT
>.|.|TRBV20-1|TRBJ1-1
CSAKGGTEAFF
TGCAGTGCAAAAGGGGGAACTGAAGCTTTCTTT
>.|.|TRBV14|TRBJ1-6
CASSQRHSDSPLHF
TGTGCCAGCAGCCAGAGACATTCAGATTCACCCCTCCACTTT
>.|.|TRBV28|TRBJ2-3
CASSYAARADTQYF
TGTGCCAGCAGCTATGCCGCTAGGGCAGATACGCAGTATTTT
>.|.|TRBV5-1|TRBJ2-7
CASGNGIYEQYF
TGCGCCAGCGGGAATGGGATCTACGAGCAGTACTTC
>.|TRBD1|TRBV30|TRBJ1-5
CAWSYGQGNQPQHF
TGTGCCTGGAGTTACGGACAGGGCAATCAGCCCCAGCATTTT
>.|TRBD2|TRBV4-3|TRBJ2-1
CASSLSGSYNEQFF
TGCGCCAGCAGCTTGAGCGGGAGCTACAATGAGCAGTTCTTC
>.|.|TRBV10-3|TRBJ1-1
CAISESGQPNTEAFF
TGTGCCATCAGTGAGTCTGGTCAGCCGAACACTGAAGCTTTCTTT
>.|TRBD2|TRBV18|TRBJ2-1
CASSPPGTSLFNEQFF
TGTGCCAGCTCACCCCCCGGGACTAGCCTCTTCAATGAGCAGTTCTTC
>.|.|TRBV14|TRBJ1-2
CASSQVGAPGGYTF
TGTGCCAGCAGCCAAGTGGGGGCCCCAGGAGGCTACACCTTC
>.|.|TRBV29-1|TRBJ2-7
CSVPGPKIGEQYF
TGCAGCGTCCCCGGGCCAAAAATCGGGGAGCAGTACTTC
>.|TRBD2|TRBV7-6|TRBJ2-7
CASSLGASGSVYEQYF
TGTGCCAGCAGCTTAGGGGCTAGCGGGAGTGTCTACGAGCAGTACTTC
>.|TRBD1|TRBV30|TRBJ1-1
CAWSNRGAEAFF
TGTGCCTGGAGCAACAGGGGCGCTGAAGCTTTCTTT
>once|TRBD1|TRBV5-5|TRBJ1-2
CASSSDRVGGYTF
TGTGCCAGCAGCTCCGACAGGGTGGGTGGCTACACCTTC
>.|TRBD1|TRBV3-1/TRBV3-2|TRBJ1-1
CASSHQDRGLEAFF
TGTGCCAGCAGCCACCAAGACAGGGGGCTTGAAGCTTTCTTT
>.|TRBD2|TRBV11-2|TRBJ2-3
CASSFSGRTTTSTDTQYF
TGTGCCAGCAGCTTTAGCGGGAGGACAACCACTAGCACAGATACGCAGTATTTT
>.|.|TRBV5-5|TRBJ2-2
CASSLRGSNTGELFF
TGTGCCAGCAGCTTACGGGGGTCTAACACCGGGGAGCTGTTTTTT
>.|.|TRBV12-3/TRBV12-4|TRBJ2-5
CASSYQETQYF
TGTGCCAGCAGTTACCAAGAGACCCAGTACTTC
>.|.|TRBV10-2|TRBJ2-1
CASSRQLGYEQFF
TGCGCCAGCAGTAGACAACTAGGGTATGAGCAGTTCTTC
>.|TRBD2|TRBV29-1|TRBJ2-1
CSVVWLGLAGANEQFF
TGCAGCGTTGTTTGGCTCGGACTAGCGGGGGCCAATGAGCAGTTCTTC